The next 32 T cell receptor beta chains were all read from a single sample in a study of cytomegalovirus exposure and HLA in healthy donors (dated by TCRdb to about 2017). Library preparation used the immunoSEQ multiplex PCR assay. For the multiplex PCR, a mixture combining 60 forward primers for TCR Vbeta segments and 13 reverse primers for TCR Jbeta segments was used. In TCRdb, the immuneACCESS table is reduced to in-frame sequences with V and J assigned. These tables do not hold every clone; where another copy was compared, an unresolved V gene accounts for under half, and the others remain unexplained. This sample holds more than 95,000 clones; roughly 77% were observed only once. The ten largest account for roughly 5% of the sample. Sequencing was carried out using PBMCs. The receptors were sampled from a man in his fifties in good health and CMV-seropositive.

The chain recombines TRBV19 with TRBJ1-3; D call uncertain. The V gene lost 3 bases and the J gene lost 0 bases, with 12 bases spanning the gap. The CDR3 is 16 residues long. From germline, CDR1 is LNHDA and CDR2 SQIVND (reference sequence). The CDR3 reads CASSIGIGGSGNTIYF. DNA of the CDR3: TGTGCCAGTAGTATCGGCATCGGAGGCTCTGGAAACACCATATATTTT.

CDR3 sequence reads: CSVVAGGIQETQYF. The DNA of the CDR3 is TGCAGCGTTGTAGCGGGGGGGATTCAAGAGACCCAGTACTTC. V gene TRBV29-1 combines with J gene TRBJ2-5, with 11 bases matching TRBD2. Germline CDR1 is SQVTM and CDR2 is ANQGSEA. V shed 4 bases and J 2 bases; nucleotides not matched to a gene: 3. The length of the CDR3 is 14 residues.

This chain links TRBV19 with TRBJ1-3; D gene uncertain. Germline V lookup: CDR1 LNHDA, CDR2 SQIVND (reference sequence). Trimming shortened V by 2 bases and J by 3 bases, and 11 bases separated the two germline ends. This CDR3 is built from 15 residues. CDR3 protein: CASSINSFDGNTIYF. In DNA, the CDR3 is TGTGCCAGTAGTATAAACAGCTTTGATGGAAACACCATATATTTT.

This chain uses TRBV5-1 with TRBJ2-1; no clear D gene. Trimming cost V 9 bases and J 4 bases, with 14 bases left between them. The CDR3 contains 13 residues. CDR1 and CDR2 (germline): SGHRS, YFSETQ. Written as DNA, the CDR3 is TGCGCCACTGCCGACTTCTATTACAATGAGCAGTTCTTC. It encodes CATADFYYNEQFF.

The rearrangement joins TRBV6-6 to TRBJ1-1, with D unclear. The CDR3 sequence is 15 residues long. Germline CDR1 reads MNHNY; CDR2 reads SVGAGI (reference sequence). Trimming shortened V by 0 bases and J by 1 base, and 9 bases separated the two germline ends. The CDR3 reads CASSYSTPRNTEAFF. The DNA of the CDR3 is TGTGCCAGCAGTTACTCGACACCCAGGAACACTGAAGCTTTCTTT.

The V call is TRBV7-2, the J call TRBJ2-1; 14 positions match TRBD2. The CDR3 sequence is 14 residues long. Germline CDR1 reads SGHTA; CDR2 reads FQGNSA. V lost 4 bases and J lost 15; bases outside the gene matches: 8. In nucleotides, the CDR3 is TGTGCCAGCAGCTCGGGACTAGCGGGAGTTTCACCGTTCTTC. Translation: CASSSGLAGVSPFF.

The chain carries TRBV9 and TRBJ2-1, with TRBD1 as a possible D gene (6 bases). Germline assignment: CDR1 SGDLS and CDR2 YYNGEE. V was cut by 5 bases and J by 6 bases, with 9 bases left in between. CDR3 length: 12 residues. The CDR3 DNA sequence: TGTGCCAGCAGTTTCAGGGGCAATGAGCAGTTCTTC. Translated: CASSFRGNEQFF.

This chain connects TRBV28 to TRBJ1-5; 7 nucleotides match TRBD1. The CDR3 runs to 13 residues. Trimming at V came to 6 bases and at J to 3 bases, leaving 2 bases not matched to a gene. Germline V gene data show CDR1 as MDHEN and CDR2 as SYDVKM. The CDR3 sequence: CASSDRDNQPQHF. CDR3 nucleotides: TGTGCCAGCAGCGACAGGGACAATCAGCCCCAGCATTTT.

The rearrangement links TRBV5-1 to TRBJ1-1; 9 bases map to TRBD1. The CDR3 extends over 18 amino acids. With V trimmed by 4 bases and J by 0 bases, 13 bases remained unmatched. In germline, CDR1 is SGHRS, CDR2 YFSETQ. The CDR3 nucleotides are TGCGCCAGCAGCGCCCGGGGACAGGGACTCCTTATGAACACTGAAGCTTTCTTT. Its protein product is CASSARGQGLLMNTEAFF.

The genes are TRBV7-6 and TRBJ2-7; tentative D call: TRBD1 (5 bases). Germline lookup yields CDR1 SGHVS and CDR2 FNYEAQ. This CDR3 has 15 amino acids. Trimming took 1 base from V and 0 from J, leaving 10 bases between them. Here the CDR3 reads CASSLGGGSSYEQYF. CDR3 sequence (DNA): TGTGCCAGCAGCTTAGGGGGCGGTAGCTCCTACGAGCAGTACTTC.

This clone was observed once. This chain joins TRBV25-1 and TRBJ1-1; 12 bases are shared with TRBD1. The ends lost 6 bases at V and 2 bases at J; junction bases unmatched: 7. The CDR3 consists of 16 residues. The V gene's germline CDR1 is MGHDK and CDR2 SYGVNS. The CDR3 region has the DNA TGTGCCAGCAGAGCGGGACAGGGGGCGCCTAACACTGAAGCTTTCTTT. It specifies CASRAGQGAPNTEAFF.

The chain carries TRBV14 and TRBJ2-7, with no clear D. CDR1 is SGHDN and CDR2 is FVKESK in the germline V gene. CDR3 length: 15 residues. Trimming left V 0 bases short and J 7 bases short, with 16 bases between. In DNA, the CDR3 is TGTGCCAGCAGCCAAGATTTAAGTCGGTCTCGGGAGCAGTACTTC. This codes for CASSQDLSRSREQYF.

This clone has only a few counts. V and J are TRBV5-8 and TRBJ2-7; D call uncertain. Germline CDR1 SGHTS, CDR2 YDEGEE. The CDR3 has 11 residues. V lost 7 bases to trimming and J lost 3 bases, with 8 bases between them. CDR3 residues: CASRHHYEQYF. The CDR3 DNA follows: TGTGCCAGCCGACACCACTACGAGCAGTACTTC.

The V call is TRBV7-6, the J call TRBJ2-1, with D possibly TRBD2 on 6 matching bases. The CDR3 loop spans 18 amino acids. CDR1 is SGHVS and CDR2 is FNYEAQ in the germline V gene. Trimming left V 1 base short and J 3 bases short, with 19 bases between. As DNA, the CDR3 is TGTGCCAGCAGCTTAGTGGCGGCGAGAAGCGGGCACTACAATGAGCAGTTCTTC. Translated: CASSLVAARSGHYNEQFF.

The chain is built from TRBV11-2 and TRBJ2-3, with TRBD2 identical over 7 bases. Germline V gene lookup returns CDR1 SGHAT and CDR2 FQNNGV. After removal of 6 bases from V and 2 bases from J, the junction contained 11 bases not matched to a gene. The CDR3 covers 16 residues. This CDR3 reads CASSVALADVTDTQYF. CDR3 coding DNA: TGTGCCAGCAGTGTAGCCCTAGCGGATGTCACAGATACGCAGTATTTT.

This clone has just one count. This chain connects TRBV10-1 to TRBJ1-1; D ambiguous. The CDR3 has 12 amino acids. Germline V CDR1 and CDR2: WNHNN, SYGVQD (reference sequence). The V and J ends lost 9 bases and 4 bases respectively, with 12 bases between them. The CDR3 sequence: CARDGDSTEAFF. CDR3 nucleotide sequence: TGCGCCAGAGACGGGGATAGCACTGAAGCTTTCTTT.

The chain employs TRBV5-6 and TRBJ1-2, with 8 bases matching TRBD1. From germline, CDR1 is SGHDT and CDR2 YYEEEE. After removal of 7 bases from V and 7 bases from J, the junction contained 12 bases not matched to a gene. The CDR3 is 14 amino acids. CDR3 nucleotides: TGTGCCAGCGGAACGGGACAGGTTGTGGCTGGCTACACCTTC. It codes for CASGTGQVVAGYTF.

The rearrangement joins TRBV5-1 to TRBJ1-6; D might be TRBD1 (6 bases). This CDR3 has 17 amino acids. Trimming shortened V by 4 bases and J by 7 bases, and 21 bases separated the two germline ends. Germline V gives CDR1 SGHRS, CDR2 YFSETQ. The CDR3 region is CASSTGQKGVRNSPLHF. CDR3 DNA: TGCGCCAGCAGCACTGGACAGAAAGGGGTACGGAATTCACCCCTCCACTTT.

The rearrangement joins TRBV11-2 to TRBJ2-1; no clear D. Germline V gene lookup returns CDR1 SGHAT and CDR2 FQNNGV. This CDR3 region has 13 residues. V dropped 1 base and J dropped 10 bases, with 11 bases sitting between them. CDR3: CASSLAGAHEQFF. CDR3 sequence (DNA): TGTGCCAGCAGCTTAGCTGGAGCCCACGAGCAGTTCTTC.

The J gene is TRBJ1-1, the V gene TRBV5-4, with 7 bases lining up with TRBD1. J was trimmed by 2 bases and V by 4 bases; bases with no gene match: 8. The CDR3 extends over 15 amino acids. Germline CDR1 SGHNT, CDR2 YYREEE (reference sequence). CDR3 sequence reads: CASSPLTGLNTEAFF. CDR3 in DNA: TGTGCCAGCAGCCCCTTGACAGGGCTCAACACTGAAGCTTTCTTT.

V and J are TRBV20-1 and TRBJ1-1; weak D call: TRBD1 (5 bases). There are 11 residues in the CDR3. The germline V gene encodes CDR1 DFQATT and CDR2 SNEGSKA (reference sequence). V lost 2 bases, J lost 8 bases, and 9 bases lay in between. CDR3 sequence (DNA): TGCAGTGCTAGAAGAAACAGGGAAGCTTTCTTT. This codes for CSARRNREAFF.

The chain uses TRBV2 and TRBJ2-2, with 12 bases fitting TRBD2. CDR3 length: 16 residues. J gave up 5 bases and V 4 bases, and 5 bases lay outside the gene matches. Germline V lookup: CDR1 SNHLY, CDR2 FYNNEI. CDR3 nucleotide sequence: TGTGCCAGCAGTGTTTCTAGCGGGGGGGTTACCGGGGAGCTGTTTTTT. Its translation is CASSVSSGGVTGELFF. Combining the CDR3 with reference TRBV2 and TRBJ2-2 gives the whole variable domain EPEVTQTPSHQVTQMGQEVILRCVPISNHLYFYWYRQILGQKVEFLVSFYNNEISEKSEIFDDQFSVERPDGSNFTLKIRSTKLEDSAMYFCASSVSSGGVTGELFFGEGSRLTVL.

This chain links TRBV5-1 with TRBJ1-2; 8 bases are shared with TRBD1. J was trimmed by 7 bases and V by 5 bases; bases with no gene match: 13. The CDR3 runs 15 residues. Germline V lookup: CDR1 SGHRS, CDR2 YFSETQ. CDR3 in DNA: TGCGCCAGCAGGGTAGAGGAGACAGGGGTGCCTGGCTACACCTTC. This translates into CASRVEETGVPGYTF.

The chain joins TRBV7-9 to TRBJ1-4, with a weak D call TRBD1 (5 bases). The V gene lost 3 bases and the J gene lost 8 bases, with 19 bases spanning the gap. The V gene's germline CDR1 is SEHNR and CDR2 FQNEAQ (reference sequence). The CDR3 covers 16 residues. The CDR3, as DNA: TGTGCCAGCAGCTTGAGTGGGGCGAGTTCGGGCGAAAAACTGTTTTTT. Translated, it gives CASSLSGASSGEKLFF. The full variable domain, in which reference TRBV7-9 and TRBJ1-4 provide the parts outside the CDR3, is DTGVSQNPRHKITKRGQNVTFRCDPISEHNRLYWYRQTLGQGPEFLTYFQNEAQLEKSRLLSDRFSAERPKGSFSTLEIQRTEQGDSAMYLCASSLSGASSGEKLFFGSGTQLSVL.

This clone was seen once. The genes are TRBV6-1 and TRBJ2-6, with D tentatively TRBD1 (5 bases). Trimming shortened V by 9 bases and J by 1 base, and 10 bases separated the two germline ends. This CDR3 is 14 amino acids long. In germline, CDR1 is MNHNS, CDR2 SASEGT. CDR3: CARGPGSGANVLTF. DNA of the CDR3: TGTGCCAGGGGCCCAGGGTCTGGGGCCAACGTCCTGACTTTC.

The V and J genes are TRBV6-1 and TRBJ1-2; D possibly corresponds to TRBD1 (6 bases). This CDR3 comprises 12 residues. CDR1 and CDR2 (germline): MNHNS, SASEGT. CDR3 bases: TGTGGAGCTTCCAGGGGATCCGGGGGCTACACCTTC. As protein: CGASRGSGGYTF.

This clone has only one observation. The chain couples TRBV20-1 to TRBJ2-5; no reliable D call. The germline V and J ends were trimmed by 6 bases and 3 bases, with 5 bases remaining between them. This CDR3 is built from 10 residues. CDR1 is DFQATT, CDR2 SNEGSKA, per germline (reference sequence). The CDR3 coding sequence is TGCAGTGCGCTAAAAGAGACCCAGTACTTC. Its translation is CSALKETQYF.

The CDR3 coding sequence is TGTGCCAGTAGGTTACAGAACACCGGGGAGCTGTTTTTT. This sequence encodes CASRLQNTGELFF. The V call is TRBV19, the J call TRBJ2-2; D unresolved. Trimming shortened V by 6 bases and J by 1 base, and 6 bases separated the two germline ends. Per germline, CDR1 LNHDA and CDR2 SQIVND (reference sequence). The CDR3 extends over 13 amino acids.

This chain uses TRBV7-9 with TRBJ1-2; D is uncertain. Germline-derived CDR1 and CDR2 are SEHNR and FQNEAQ (reference sequence). V gave up 4 bases and J gave up 4 bases, with 13 bases separating them. The CDR3 loop spans 14 amino acids. CDR3 sequence: CASSSGAGGYGYTF. In DNA, the CDR3 is TGTGCCAGCAGCTCAGGAGCGGGTGGCTATGGCTACACCTTC.

The J gene is TRBJ2-3, the V gene TRBV10-3, with a weak D call TRBD1 (5 bases). The CDR3 totals 15 residues. CDR1 and CDR2 (germline): ENHRY, SYGVKD. Trimming cost V 3 bases and J 2 bases, with 12 bases left between them. CDR3 residues: CAISDWGGNTDTQYF. For the CDR3, the DNA is TGTGCCATCAGTGACTGGGGCGGTAACACAGATACGCAGTATTTT.

V is TRBV7-8 and J is TRBJ2-7; TRBD2 matches 11 bases. The CDR3 sequence is 19 residues long. Germline V CDR1 and CDR2: SGHVS, FQNEAQ. The V gene end was trimmed by 6 bases and the J gene end by 0 bases; junction bases not matched to a gene: 16. The CDR3 is CASRRTLAGGATFSYEQYF. The CDR3 DNA reads as TGTGCCAGCAGGCGTACCCTAGCGGGAGGAGCTACGTTCTCCTACGAGCAGTACTTC.

The rearrangement uses TRBV6-1 and TRBJ1-2, with D perhaps TRBD1 (6 bases). The V gene's germline CDR1 is MNHNS and CDR2 SASEGT. The CDR3 totals 15 residues. The V end was cut by 1 base, the J end by 4 bases, with 13 bases between. The CDR3 sequence: CASSEGRQAFYGYTF. CDR3 nucleotides: TGTGCCAGCAGTGAAGGGCGACAGGCATTCTATGGCTACACCTTC.